The clone carrying this T cell receptor (beta chain) was seen once. Its cognate antigen is unknown. The authors ran a second PCR of about 7 to 11 cycles using a sample-barcoded 5' primer and a J-beta primer mix. Each of the cDNA molecules was tagged by a template-switch adaptor with 12 random nucleotides. MiXCR, applied by TCRdb to the 5' RACE reads, yields one record per CDR3 protein. The table records about 1 million distinct CDR3 sequences, under 45% of them present only once. The source of the sample is a study of blood T cells in healthy people across ages. Points from the study as a whole: It was the long-lived donors that had more naive CD4+ cells and higher diversity than aged donors.

Trimming stripped 5 bases from V and 8 bases from J, with 14 bases between. The V gene's germline CDR1 is LNHNV and CDR2 YYDKDF (reference sequence). This CDR3 is built from 13 residues. This receptor was taken from an older woman in good health. The V call is TRBV15, the J call TRBJ2-3; the D gene is possibly TRBD1 (6 bases). Sequences were obtained from blood. The CDR3 loop is CATSPRQAATQYF. The DNA for the CDR3 is TGTGCCACCAGCCCTCGACAGGCGGCTACGCAGTATTTT.